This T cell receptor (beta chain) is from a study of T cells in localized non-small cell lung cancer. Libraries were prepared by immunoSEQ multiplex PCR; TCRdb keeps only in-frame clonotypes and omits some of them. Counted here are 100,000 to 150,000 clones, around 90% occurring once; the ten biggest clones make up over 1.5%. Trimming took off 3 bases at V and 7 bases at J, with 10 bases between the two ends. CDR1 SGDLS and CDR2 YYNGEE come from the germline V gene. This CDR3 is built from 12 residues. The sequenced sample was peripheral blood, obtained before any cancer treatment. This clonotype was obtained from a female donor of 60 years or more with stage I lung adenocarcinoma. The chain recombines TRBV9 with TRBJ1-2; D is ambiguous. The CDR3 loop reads CASSGYRSGYTF. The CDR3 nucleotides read TGTGCCAGCAGCGGATACAGAAGTGGCTACACCTTC.